This TCR beta chain was retrieved from a study of technical replicates of blood from a few donors. V trimming: 7 bases; J trimming: 0 bases; junction bases outside the gene matches: 3. In germline, CDR1 is MNHNS, CDR2 SASEGT. The CDR3 spans 15 residues. This clone has just one count. The table came from immunoSEQ multiplex PCR; TCRdb's copy has only in-frame clones and leaves some out. The sample has roughly 60,000 clones; 65% to 90% are singletons. This receptor was identified in a human donor in good health. Some clones in this sample may be carry-over from other donors' samples. The V gene is TRBV6-1, the J gene TRBJ2-3, with 11 bases lining up with TRBD2. The sample was PBMCs. The chain's CDR3 is CASTRLAGSTDTQYF. The CDR3, as DNA: TGTGCCAGCACTAGACTAGCGGGGAGCACAGATACGCAGTATTTT.